This T cell receptor (beta chain) comes out of a study of T cell repertoires in cytomegalovirus infection. Overall study context: Public TCR beta signature analysis indicated the presence of both CMV infection and matching HLA type. The study's findings and limits: HLA-C-restricted, CMV-specific TCR beta clonotypes were dominant ex vivo. Pooled public TCR beta family frequency picked out CMV carriers with the relevant HLA.

With respect to this clonotype: Its antigen is not identified.

TCRdb fed the reads into MiXCR, producing one record per CDR3 protein. The data show hundreds of thousands of distinct CDR3 sequences, about 10% seen once. CDR3 length: 13 amino acids. Germline CDR1 SQVTM, CDR2 ANQGSEA. V was shortened by 4 bases and J by 4 bases, with 13 bases between the two germline ends. Material for sequencing was PBMCs. V is TRBV29-1 and J is TRBJ2-5; D is undetermined. This sequence originates from a human donor in good health (CMV status not recorded). Some clones in this sample may be carry-over from other donors' samples. The CDR3 DNA sequence: TGCAGCGTTGGGCGACCGACCAGAGAGACCCAGTACTTC. Translation gives CSVGRPTRETQYF.